This note documents a single T cell receptor (beta chain) sequence. Its antigen is unidentified. This specimen belongs to a study of beta chain features in type 1 diabetes. Overall study findings and caveats: A moderate, significant TCRB CDR3 shortening appeared in type 1 diabetes across four CD4+ subsets. Unsettled here was the matter of whether HLA type influences TCRB rearrangement.

Expressed TCRB transcripts were sequenced after all isolated RNA was converted to cDNA. TCRdb keeps only in-frame clones here, not all; method: immunoSEQ multiplex PCR. The top ten hold roughly 0.5% of the sample, which has over 90,000 clones, under 30% seen once. CDR1 KGHSH and CDR2 LQKENI come from the germline V gene. The V end was cut by 1 base, the J end by 3 bases, with 10 bases between. The CDR3 has 15 residues. Sorting with CD45RO/CCR7/CD25/CD127/CD95/CD27 yielded naive, central memory, regulatory and stem-like memory CD4+ cells. The sequence derives from a woman aged 18-35 years with type 1 diabetes. The sample was central memory CD4+ T cells from blood. The chain uses TRBV18 and TRBJ1-5; D unresolved. CDR3: CASSPQARLNQPQHF. In DNA, the CDR3 is TGTGCCAGCTCACCACAGGCGAGGCTCAATCAGCCCCAGCATTTT.